This T cell receptor beta chain was documented in a study of cytomegalovirus exposure and HLA in healthy donors. Notes on the study in general: Across donors, presence/absence analyses took sequencing depth to be roughly uniform.

PCR involved 60 Vbeta and 13 Jbeta primers. Profiling relied on immunoSEQ multiplex PCR, and the TCRdb table lists in-frame clones only, not all of them. The table shows more than 80,000 clones, with under 75% occurring only once. A remark on this clone: Its antigen remains unknown.

The germline gives CDR1 LNHDA, CDR2 SQIVND (reference sequence). The J segment lost 7 bases and the V segment lost 10 bases, leaving 14 bases of the junction unmatched. The CDR3 spans 15 residues. This clonotype originated in a human donor in good health. The rearrangement links TRBV19 to TRBJ1-5, with 9 bases aligning to TRBD1. The sequenced sample was PBMCs. CDR3 protein: CATRGQGAMGQPQHF. The CDR3 DNA reads TGTGCCACCCGGGGACAGGGTGCTATGGGGCAGCCCCAGCATTTT.